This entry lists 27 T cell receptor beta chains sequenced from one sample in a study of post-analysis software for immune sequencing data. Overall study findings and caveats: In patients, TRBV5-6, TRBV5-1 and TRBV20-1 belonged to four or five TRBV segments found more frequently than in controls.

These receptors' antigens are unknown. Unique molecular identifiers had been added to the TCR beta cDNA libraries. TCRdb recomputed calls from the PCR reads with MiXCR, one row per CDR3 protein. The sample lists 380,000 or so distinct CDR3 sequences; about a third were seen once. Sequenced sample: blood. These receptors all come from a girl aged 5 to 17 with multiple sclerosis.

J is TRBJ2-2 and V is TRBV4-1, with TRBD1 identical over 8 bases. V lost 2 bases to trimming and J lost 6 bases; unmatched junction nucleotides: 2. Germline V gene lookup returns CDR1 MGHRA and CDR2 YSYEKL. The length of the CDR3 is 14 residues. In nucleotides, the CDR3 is TGCGCCAGCAGCCAACCGACAGGGGCCGGGGAGCTGTTTTTT. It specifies CASSQPTGAGELFF.

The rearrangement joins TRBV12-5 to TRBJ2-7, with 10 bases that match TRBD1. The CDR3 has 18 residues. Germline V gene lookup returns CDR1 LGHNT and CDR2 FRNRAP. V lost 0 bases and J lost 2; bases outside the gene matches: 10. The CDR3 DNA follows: TGTGCTAGTGGTTTGGTACCCCGGACAGGGGGACGTACCTACGAGCAGTACTTC. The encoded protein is CASGLVPRTGGRTYEQYF.

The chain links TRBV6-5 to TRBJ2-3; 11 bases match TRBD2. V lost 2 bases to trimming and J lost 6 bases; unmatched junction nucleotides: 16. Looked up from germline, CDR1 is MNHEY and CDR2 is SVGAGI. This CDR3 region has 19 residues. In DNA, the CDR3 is TGTGCCAGCAGTTACACTCTGCTAGCGGGGGGTAGCTTCCCGGATACGCAGTATTTT. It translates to CASSYTLLAGGSFPDTQYF.

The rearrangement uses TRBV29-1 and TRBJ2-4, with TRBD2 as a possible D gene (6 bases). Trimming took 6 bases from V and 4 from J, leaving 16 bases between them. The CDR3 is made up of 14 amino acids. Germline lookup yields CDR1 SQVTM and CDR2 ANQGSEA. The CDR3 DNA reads TGCAGCGTGGCCCCCTTTGCGGGGAAAAACATTCAGTACTTC. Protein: CSVAPFAGKNIQYF.

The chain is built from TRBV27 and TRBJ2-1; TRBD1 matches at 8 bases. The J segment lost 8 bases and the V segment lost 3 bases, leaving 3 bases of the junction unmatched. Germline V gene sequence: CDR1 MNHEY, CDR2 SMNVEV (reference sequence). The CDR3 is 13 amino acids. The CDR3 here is CASSLVTGDEQFF. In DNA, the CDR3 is TGTGCCAGCAGTTTGGTGACAGGGGATGAGCAGTTCTTC.

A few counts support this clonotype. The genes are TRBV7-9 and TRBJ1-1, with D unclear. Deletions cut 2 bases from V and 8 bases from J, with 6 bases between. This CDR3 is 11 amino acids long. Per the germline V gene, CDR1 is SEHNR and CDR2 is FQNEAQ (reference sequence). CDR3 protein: CASSLWEEAFF. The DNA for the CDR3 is TGTGCCAGCAGCTTATGGGAAGAAGCTTTCTTT.

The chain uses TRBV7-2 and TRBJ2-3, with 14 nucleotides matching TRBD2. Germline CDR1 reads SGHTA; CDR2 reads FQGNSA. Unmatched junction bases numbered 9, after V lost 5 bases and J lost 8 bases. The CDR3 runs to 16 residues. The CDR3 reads CASSIRLAGGPGTQYF. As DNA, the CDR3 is TGTGCCAGCAGCATAAGACTAGCGGGGGGGCCGGGTACGCAGTATTTT.

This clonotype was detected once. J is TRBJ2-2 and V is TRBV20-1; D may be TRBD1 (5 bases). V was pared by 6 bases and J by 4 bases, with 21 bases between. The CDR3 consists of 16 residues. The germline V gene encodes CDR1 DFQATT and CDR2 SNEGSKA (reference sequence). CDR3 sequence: CSADVGQGLGTGELFF. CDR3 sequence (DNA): TGCAGTGCAGACGTTGGGCAGGGCCTGGGCACCGGGGAGCTGTTTTTT.

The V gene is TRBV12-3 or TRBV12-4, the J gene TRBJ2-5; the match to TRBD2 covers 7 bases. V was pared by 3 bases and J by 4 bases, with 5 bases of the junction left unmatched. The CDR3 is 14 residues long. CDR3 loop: CASSFGGSAETQYF. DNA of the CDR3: TGTGCCAGCAGTTTCGGGGGGTCCGCAGAGACCCAGTACTTC.

CDR3 coding DNA: TGTGCCAGCAGTTCCACCTGGGACCTCAAGGGAGCCTACGAGCAGTACTTC. It encodes CASSSTWDLKGAYEQYF. The J gene is TRBJ2-7, the V gene TRBV12-3 or TRBV12-4, with D perhaps assigned TRBD1 or TRBD2 (5 bases each). The CDR3 spans 17 residues. V dropped 4 bases and J dropped 2 bases, with 21 bases sitting between them.

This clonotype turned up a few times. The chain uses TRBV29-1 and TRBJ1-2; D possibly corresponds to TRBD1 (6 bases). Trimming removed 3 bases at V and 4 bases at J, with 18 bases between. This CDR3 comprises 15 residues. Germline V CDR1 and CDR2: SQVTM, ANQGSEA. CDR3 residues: CSVDEGRGPFYGYTF. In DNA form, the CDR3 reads TGCAGCGTTGATGAAGGCAGGGGACCTTTCTATGGCTACACCTTC. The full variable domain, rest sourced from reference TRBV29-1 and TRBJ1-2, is SAVISQKPSRDICQRGTSLTIQCQVDSQVTMMFWYRQQPGQSLTLIATANQGSEATYESGFVIDKFPISRPNLTFSTLTVSNMSPEDSSIYLCSVDEGRGPFYGYTFGSGTRLTVV.

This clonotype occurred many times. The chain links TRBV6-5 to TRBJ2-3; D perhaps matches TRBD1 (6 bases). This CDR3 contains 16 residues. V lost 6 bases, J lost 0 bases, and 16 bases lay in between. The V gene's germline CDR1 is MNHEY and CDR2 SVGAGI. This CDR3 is CASSRPTGLSTDTQYF. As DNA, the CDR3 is TGTGCCAGCAGCCGCCCGACAGGACTTAGCACAGATACGCAGTATTTT.

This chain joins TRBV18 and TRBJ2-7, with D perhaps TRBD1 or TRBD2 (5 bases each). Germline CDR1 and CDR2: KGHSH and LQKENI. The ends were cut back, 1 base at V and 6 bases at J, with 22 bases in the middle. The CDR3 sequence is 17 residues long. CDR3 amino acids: CASSPLTGTPSRGEQYF. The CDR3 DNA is TGTGCCAGCTCACCACTAACCGGGACCCCATCTAGAGGCGAGCAGTACTTC. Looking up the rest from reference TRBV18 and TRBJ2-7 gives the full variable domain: NAGVMQNPRHLVRRRGQEARLRCSPMKGHSHVYWYRQLPEEGLKFMVYLQKENIIDESGMPKERFSAEFPKEGPSILRIQQVVRGDSAAYFCASSPLTGTPSRGEQYFGPGTRLTVT.

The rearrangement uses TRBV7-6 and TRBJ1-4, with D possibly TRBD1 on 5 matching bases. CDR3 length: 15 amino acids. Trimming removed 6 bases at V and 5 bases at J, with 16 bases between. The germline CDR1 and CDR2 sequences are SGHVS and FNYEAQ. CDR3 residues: CASRRLTDPNEKLFF. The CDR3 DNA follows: TGTGCCAGCAGAAGGCTGACAGACCCAAATGAAAAACTGTTTTTT.

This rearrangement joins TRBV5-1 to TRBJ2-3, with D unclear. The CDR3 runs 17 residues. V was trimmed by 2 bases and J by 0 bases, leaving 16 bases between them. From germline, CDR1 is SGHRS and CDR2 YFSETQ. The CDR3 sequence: CASSFGMSLSSTDTQYF. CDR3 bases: TGCGCCAGCAGCTTCGGAATGTCCCTGTCAAGCACAGATACGCAGTATTTT.

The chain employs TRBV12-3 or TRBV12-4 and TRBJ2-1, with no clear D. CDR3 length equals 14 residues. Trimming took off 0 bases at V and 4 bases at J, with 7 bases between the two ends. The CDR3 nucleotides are TGTGCCAGCAGTTTAGCGGGGAAGTACAATGAGCAGTTCTTC. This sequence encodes CASSLAGKYNEQFF.

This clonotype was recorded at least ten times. For the CDR3, the DNA is TGCAGCGTTGTTGTGGCGGCGGATCCTCAAGAGACCCAGTACTTC. This sequence encodes CSVVVAADPQETQYF. The chain carries TRBV29-1 and TRBJ2-5, with D unclear. CDR3 length: 15 amino acids. Germline-derived CDR1 and CDR2 are SQVTM and ANQGSEA. With 4 bases removed from V and 2 bases from J, the gap between germline ends came to 17 bases.

The CDR3 sequence: CASEGDPDTQYF. The CDR3 nucleotides are TGTGCCAGCGAAGGAGACCCAGATACGCAGTATTTT. The V gene is TRBV6-6, the J gene TRBJ2-3; the D is unclear. V was shortened by 8 bases and J by 4 bases, with 10 bases between the two germline ends. Germline V CDR1 and CDR2: MNHNY, SVGAGI (reference sequence). The CDR3 has 12 residues.

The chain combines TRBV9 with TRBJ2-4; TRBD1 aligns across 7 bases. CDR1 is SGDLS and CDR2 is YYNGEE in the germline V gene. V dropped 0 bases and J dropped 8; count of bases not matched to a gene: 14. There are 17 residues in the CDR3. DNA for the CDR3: TGTGCCAGCAGCGTAGGAGGCCTAGGGGGCCTCCAGGACATTCAGTACTTC. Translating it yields CASSVGGLGGLQDIQYF.

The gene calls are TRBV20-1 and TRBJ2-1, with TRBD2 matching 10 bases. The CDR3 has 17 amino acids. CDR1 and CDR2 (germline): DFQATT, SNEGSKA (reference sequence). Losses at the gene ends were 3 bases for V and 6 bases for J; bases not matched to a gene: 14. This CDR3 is CSARASGGAVLANEQFF. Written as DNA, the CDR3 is TGCAGTGCTAGGGCCAGCGGGGGGGCAGTTCTAGCCAATGAGCAGTTCTTC.

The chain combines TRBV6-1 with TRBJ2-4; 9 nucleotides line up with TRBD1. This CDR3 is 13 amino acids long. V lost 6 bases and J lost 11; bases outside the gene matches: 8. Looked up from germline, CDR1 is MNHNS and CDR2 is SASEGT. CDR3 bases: TGTGCCAGCAGCTTCCGACAGGGGGGTTTTCAGTACTTC. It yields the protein CASSFRQGGFQYF.

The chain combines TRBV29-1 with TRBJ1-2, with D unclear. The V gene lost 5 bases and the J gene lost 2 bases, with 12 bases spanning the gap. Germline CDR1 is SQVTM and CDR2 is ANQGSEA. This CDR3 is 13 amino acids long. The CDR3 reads CSVRRSGNYGYTF. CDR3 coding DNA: TGCAGCGTTAGGAGGTCTGGGAACTATGGCTACACCTTC.

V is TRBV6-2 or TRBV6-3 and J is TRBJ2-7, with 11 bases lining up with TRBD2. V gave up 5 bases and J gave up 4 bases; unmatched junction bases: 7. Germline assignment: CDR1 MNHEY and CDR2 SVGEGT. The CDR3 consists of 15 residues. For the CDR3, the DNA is TGTGCCAGCAGTCTACGGGGACTAGCGGTATACGAGCAGTACTTC. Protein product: CASSLRGLAVYEQYF.

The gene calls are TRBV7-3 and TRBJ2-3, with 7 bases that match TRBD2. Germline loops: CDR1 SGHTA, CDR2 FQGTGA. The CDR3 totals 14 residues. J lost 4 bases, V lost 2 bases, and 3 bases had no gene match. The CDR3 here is CASSLALAADTQYF. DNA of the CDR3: TGTGCCAGCAGCTTAGCTCTAGCGGCAGATACGCAGTATTTT.

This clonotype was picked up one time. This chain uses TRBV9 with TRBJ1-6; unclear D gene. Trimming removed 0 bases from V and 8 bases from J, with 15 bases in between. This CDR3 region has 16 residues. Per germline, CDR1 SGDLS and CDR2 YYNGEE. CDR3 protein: CASSVGPHPTDSPLHF. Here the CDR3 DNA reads TGTGCCAGCAGCGTAGGGCCCCACCCCACAGATTCACCCCTCCACTTT.

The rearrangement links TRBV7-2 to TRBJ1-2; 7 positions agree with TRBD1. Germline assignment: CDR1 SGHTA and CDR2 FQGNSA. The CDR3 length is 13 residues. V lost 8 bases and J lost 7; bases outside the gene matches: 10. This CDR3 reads CASVPGQLGGYTF. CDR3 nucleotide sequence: TGTGCCAGCGTCCCGGGACAGTTGGGTGGCTACACCTTC.

CDR3 sequence (DNA): TGTGCCAGCAGATTCACAGGGAGGGACGGGGAGCTGTTTTTT. Translation: CASRFTGRDGELFF. The rearrangement links TRBV2 to TRBJ2-2, with TRBD2 as a possible D gene (7 bases). Trimming pared 6 bases from V and 7 bases from J, leaving 15 bases between. The CDR3 loop spans 14 amino acids. Looked up from germline, CDR1 is SNHLY and CDR2 is FYNNEI.